The source of this T cell receptor (beta chain) is a study of vaccination effects on CD4 cells after COVID-19. Study background: ViraFEST assay sequencing came after antigen-specific CD4+ T cells were expanded with viral peptide pools. Researchers obtained post-vaccine samples at a median of 72 days past the second dose. They grew two million PBMC in each well, adding about 9.5 IU/ml IL-2 and 8.5 to 10 ug/ml peptides.

Isolating CD4+ T cells followed roughly ten days of culture. Of the BNT162b2 and mRNA-1273 vaccines, participants received two doses of one or the other. Profiling relied on immunoSEQ multiplex PCR, and the TCRdb table lists in-frame clones only, not all of them. The table has approximately 38,000 clones, about 62% seen once; the top ten hold about 7.7%. J lost 6 bases, V lost 4 bases, and 2 bases had no gene match. Germline V gene sequence: CDR1 MDHEN, CDR2 SYDVKM. The CDR3 runs 14 residues. In this sample, this clone turned up a few times. Antigen: not known. The origin of this receptor is a human donor who received a COVID-19 vaccine. The chain combines TRBV28 with TRBJ1-5; 11 bases map to TRBD1. Material: CD4+ T cells from PBMCs cultured without peptide, obtained after COVID-19 vaccination. The CDR3 DNA sequence: TGTGCCAGCAGTTCTGGACAGGGGGCTCAGCCCCAGCATTTT. This translates into CASSSGQGAQPQHF.